The source of this T cell receptor beta chain is a study of blood T cell repertoires in COVID-19. The wider study: Samples came from the United States, Italy and Spain, spanning acute and convalescent COVID-19. The analysed material was cDNA or gDNA that came from T cells, B-cell-depleted T cells, or PBMCs.

Per the original data handling: Amplification with reference gene primers provided the estimates of nucleated cell counts. Libraries were prepared by immunoSEQ multiplex PCR; TCRdb keeps only in-frame clonotypes and omits some of them. V, J and clone size are those of that table, while D and trimming were read from the DNA. The table lists approximately 21,000 clones, less than 90% of them singletons. The specimen was peripheral blood. The sequence was obtained from a human donor with acute or convalescent COVID-19. The donor label of this sample is uncertain.

The CDR3: CASSLTGAGEKLFF. Here the CDR3 DNA reads TGCGCCAGCAGCTTAACAGGGGCTGGTGAAAAACTGTTTTTT. The V and J genes are TRBV5-1 and TRBJ1-4, with 7 bases lining up with TRBD1. V shed 2 bases and J 7 bases; nucleotides not matched to a gene: 5. Germline V gives CDR1 SGHRS, CDR2 YFSETQ. The CDR3 is 14 amino acids.